Given below is one T cell receptor (beta chain) in context. The target of this receptor is not known. Instrument used: NextSeq 550. The Human TCR Profiling Kit (MiLaboratory) was used to make UMI-labeled 5' RACE TRB cDNA libraries. cDNA synthesis used the entire amount of extracted RNA, and PCR amplification then used the entire amount of cDNA produced. Libraries were prepared in parallel with an identical number of PCR cycles. On the authors' methods: About 50,000 +/- 9,200 unique UMI-labeled TRB cDNA molecules per library were extracted with MIGEC and MiXCR, with at least two reads per UMI required. On average, approximately 40,000 +/- 10,000 functional in-frame TRB CDR3 nucleotide clonotypes lacking stop codons were found per library. Diversity metrics, including normalized Shannon-Wiener and Chao1, were computed in VDJtools after downsampling to 5000 UMI-labeled TRB molecules per sample. Clonotype-size-weighted physicochemical properties of the central five CDR3 residues (interaction energy, strength, volume and Kidera factor 4) were computed in VDJtools. With the reads reprocessed by TCRdb, a single entry stands for each CDR3 protein sequence and no DNA is reported. The V and J calls reflect TCRdb's pipeline rather than the authors' work. In this sample's table one finds some 140,000 distinct CDR3 sequences. Approximately 0.51% of the sample comes from the top ten.

The sample is drawn from a study of CXCR3-negative and CXCR3-positive naive CD8 T cells (dated 2019 in TCRdb). A note on the overall study: In total, roughly 150 million TRB reads were obtained, or roughly 1.5 +/- 0.3 million reads per library. TRBV-TRBJ cluster analysis included naive subsets from about 5 donors and memory cells from 3 donors. Diversity and physicochemical repertoire analyses covered 11 donors pooled from two independent experiments. Points the paper makes about the study in general: TRB CDR3s from CXCR3-positive naive cells showed higher hydrophobicity (lower Kidera factor 4), lower energy, and higher strength and volume indices than CXCR3-negative naive cells. TRBV-TRBJ usage was similar between naive CXCR3-negative and CXCR3-positive cells from the same donor, while memory cells showed distinct patterns. Freshly isolated PBMCs were used for most assays because CXCR3 expression partially decreased after cryopreservation. Repertoire diversity was comparably high in both naive subsets but much lower in memory CD8+ T cells. Because surface CD5, which is linked to self-reactivity in mice, was comparable between the naive subsets, TCR interaction strength was also inferred from TRB CDR3 physicochemical properties.

Via the germline V gene, CDR1 is ENHRY and CDR2 SYGVKD. The CDR3 numbers 18 residues from cysteine through phenylalanine. Only the protein is available. For every CD8+ T cell subset, 300,000 cells were flow-sorted straight into RLT lysis buffer, and each subset was sorted in triplicate. To exclude memory contaminants, naive CD8+ T cells were stringently defined as CD45RO-CCR7+CD27+CD95-. Using standard density gradient centrifugation, peripheral blood mononuclear cells were isolated from buffy coats. A FACSAria III was used to flow-sort naive CD8+ T cells into CXCR3-negative and CXCR3-positive populations. An RNeasy Mini Kit was used to extract total RNA from the sorted cells.

The sequence was collected from a human donor in good health. Some clones in this sample may be carry-over from other donors' samples. Sequencing input: naive CXCR3+ CD8+ T cells from blood. Reading the label with the study, this specimen's cell subset or site is: CD45RO-CCR7+CD27+CD95- naive CD8+ T cells expressing CXCR3 (TNR3+). The receptor chain draws on TRBV10-3 and TRBJ2-1; the D call of TRBD1 rests on TCRdb alone, since no DNA is present to check it. This receptor carries the CDR3 CAISEPSRTASSYNEQFF.